Following are 23 T cell receptor beta chains from one sample sequenced in a study of cytomegalovirus exposure and HLA in healthy donors. Sequenced by immunoSEQ multiplex PCR; TCRdb stores in-frame clones only, minus some. This sample has approximately 200,000 clones, with about 81% found just once. The sequencing input was PBMCs. These TCRs come from a woman in her twenties or thirties in good health and CMV-seronegative.

This clone showed up just a few times. At one of its ends the junction is not consistent with the germline gene, which may arise from a read error. The chain links TRBV6-1 to TRBJ1-1; no firm D call. Germline assignment: CDR1 MNHNS and CDR2 SASEGT. CDR3 length: 14 amino acids. The CDR3 DNA follows: TGTGCCAGCAGCGAAGGGAGAGTGAACACTGAAGCTTTCTTT. Translation: CASSEGRVNTEAFF.

The chain links TRBV6-5 to TRBJ1-6; TRBD1 might be the D (6 bases). V lost 7 bases and J 10 bases, leaving 20 bases between the germline ends. Per the germline V gene, CDR1 is MNHEY and CDR2 is SVGAGI. The length of the CDR3 is 15 residues. This CDR3 is CASIKGTSTWSPLHF. Written as DNA, the CDR3 is TGTGCCAGCATAAAGGGGACATCAACTTGGTCACCCCTCCACTTT.

The J gene is TRBJ2-1, the V gene TRBV27, with 8 bases lining up with TRBD2. This CDR3 spans 18 amino acids. J gave up 7 bases and V 0 bases, and 14 bases lay outside the gene matches. From germline, CDR1 is MNHEY and CDR2 SMNVEV (reference sequence). CDR3 loop: CASSLSFPGGPSTNEQFF. CDR3 bases: TGTGCCAGCAGTTTATCGTTCCCGGGAGGGCCAAGTACAAATGAGCAGTTCTTC.

The chain recombines TRBV11-2 with TRBJ2-1; unclear D gene. The CDR3 spans 12 residues. The germline V gene encodes CDR1 SGHAT and CDR2 FQNNGV. The germline V and J ends were trimmed by 5 bases and 9 bases, with 11 bases remaining between them. The CDR3 DNA follows: TGTGCCAGCAGCCCCGAAGCCCTTGAGCAGTTCTTC. Its protein product is CASSPEALEQFF.

The chain carries TRBV5-6 and TRBJ2-1; 10 nucleotides match TRBD1. Germline CDR1 reads SGHDT; CDR2 reads YYEEEE. Losses at the gene ends were 4 bases for V and 3 bases for J; bases not matched to a gene: 4. This CDR3 is built from 15 residues. The CDR3 coding sequence is TGTGCCAGCAGCGCCGGACAGGGGGTCTACAATGAGCAGTTCTTC. Translating it yields CASSAGQGVYNEQFF.

The DNA of the CDR3 is TGTGCCAGCAGCGTGACAGGGGGTCTGGTCGGGGAGCTGTTTTTT. Translated, it gives CASSVTGGLVGELFF. The rearrangement links TRBV9 to TRBJ2-2, with 9 bases that match TRBD1. Germline CDR1 SGDLS, CDR2 YYNGEE. The CDR3 contains 15 residues. Losses at the gene ends were 2 bases for V and 7 bases for J; bases not matched to a gene: 6.

This clone was detected once. J is TRBJ1-4 and V is TRBV27; D not resolved. CDR3 size: 15 residues. Germline CDR1 and CDR2: MNHEY and SMNVEV (reference sequence). V was trimmed by 5 bases and J by 7 bases, leaving 17 bases between them. The CDR3 spells CASSRYREPGEKLFF. CDR3 DNA: TGTGCCAGCAGTAGGTATAGGGAGCCCGGTGAAAAACTGTTTTTT.

This clone showed up just once. The rearrangement links TRBV5-1 to TRBJ2-5; 8 bases agree with TRBD1. Trimming removed 6 bases from V and 3 bases from J; junction bases left unmatched: 4. CDR1 and CDR2 from the germline V gene are SGHRS and YFSETQ. The CDR3 runs 13 residues. This chain's CDR3 is CASTSQGEETQYF. The CDR3 DNA sequence: TGCGCCAGCACCTCACAGGGGGAAGAGACCCAGTACTTC.

Only one count was recorded for this clone. V is TRBV6-1 and J is TRBJ2-3; maybe TRBD2 (6 bases). The V end lost 7 bases, the J end lost 6 bases, and 20 bases lay between the germline ends. The CDR3 is 15 amino acids. Germline V gene lookup returns CDR1 MNHNS and CDR2 SASEGT. In nucleotides, the CDR3 is TGTGCCAGCATCCCGGGAGCGGATTATGCGGATACGCAGTATTTT. It encodes CASIPGADYADTQYF.

The chain uses TRBV6-6 and TRBJ2-1, with 7 bases that match TRBD1. This CDR3 contains 14 residues. Trimming removed 1 base from V and 4 bases from J; junction bases left unmatched: 1. Germline lookup yields CDR1 MNHNY and CDR2 SVGAGI (reference sequence). The CDR3 spells CASSYLGQYNEQFF. Here the CDR3 DNA reads TGTGCCAGCAGTTACTTGGGACAGTACAATGAGCAGTTCTTC.

The chain carries TRBV7-2 and TRBJ1-2; D gene unclear. The germline V gene has CDR1 SGHTA and CDR2 FQGNSA. This CDR3 is 12 amino acids long. V gave up 4 bases and J gave up 4 bases, with 7 bases separating them. CDR3 residues: CASSSAGYGYTF. The CDR3 region has the DNA TGTGCCAGCAGCTCCGCGGGCTATGGCTACACCTTC. Variable domain in full (rest from reference TRBV7-2 and TRBJ1-2): GAGVSQSPSNKVTEKGKDVELRCDPISGHTALYWYRQSLGQGLEFLIYFQGNSAPDKSGLPSDRFSAERTGGSVSTLTIQRTQQEDSAVYLCASSSAGYGYTFGSGTRLTVV.

This clone was seen a single time. The chain carries TRBV5-1 and TRBJ1-1; D unclear. CDR3 length: 15 residues. Germline CDR1 and CDR2: SGHRS and YFSETQ. V lost 4 bases, J lost 0 bases, and 13 bases lay in between. The CDR3 here is CASSTGGYLNTEAFF. CDR3 DNA sequence: TGCGCCAGCAGCACGGGAGGTTACCTGAACACTGAAGCTTTCTTT.

This chain uses TRBV28 with TRBJ2-5, with a tentative D call TRBD1 (6 bases). V lost 2 bases and J 1 base, leaving 8 bases between the germline ends. CDR3 size: 14 residues. Germline-derived CDR1 and CDR2 are MDHEN and SYDVKM. The CDR3 protein is CASSLQGIQETQYF. CDR3 sequence (DNA): TGTGCCAGCAGTTTACAGGGGATCCAAGAGACCCAGTACTTC.

On this clone: This sample includes further DNA sequences coding for the same CDR3. The genes are TRBV4-1 and TRBJ1-3, with 7 bases lining up with TRBD1. CDR1 and CDR2 (germline): MGHRA, YSYEKL. After removal of 1 base from V and 1 base from J, the junction contained 7 bases not matched to a gene. The length of the CDR3 is 17 residues. The CDR3: CASSQGAQGSSGNTIYF. The CDR3 nucleotides are TGCGCCAGCAGCCAAGGGGCACAGGGGAGTTCTGGAAACACCATATATTTT.

The CDR3 region is CASSDRGEKLFF. Here the CDR3 DNA reads TGTGCCAGCAGTGACAGAGGAGAAAAACTGTTTTTT. The chain combines TRBV25-1 with TRBJ1-4; D unresolved. Germline assignment: CDR1 MGHDK and CDR2 SYGVNS. Trimming removed 3 bases from V and 8 bases from J, with 7 bases in between. The CDR3 runs 12 residues.

As regards this clone: No DNA is shown, since the ends of the CDR3 on it are uncertain; the CDR3 is the one TCRdb lists. This sequence joins TRBV18 and TRBJ2-7; TRBD2 is the table's D call, not checked against the DNA. The length of the CDR3 is 17 amino acids, counting both ends. Germline V lookup: CDR1 KGHSH, CDR2 LQKENI. The CDR3 loop is CASSQPLQRESGHEQYF.

The chain has TRBV7-2 and TRBJ2-7; TRBD2 matches at 9 bases. The V segment lost 1 base and the J segment 2 bases; nucleotides outside the gene matches: 3. The CDR3 sequence is 15 residues long. The germline V gene has CDR1 SGHTA and CDR2 FQGNSA. This CDR3 reads CASSLGLAATYEQYF. CDR3 nucleotide sequence: TGTGCCAGCAGCTTAGGACTAGCGGCGACCTACGAGCAGTACTTC.

The J gene is TRBJ1-1, the V gene TRBV19; a weak D match, TRBD1 (5 bases). Germline V gives CDR1 LNHDA, CDR2 SQIVND (reference sequence). This CDR3 spans 13 amino acids. V lost 3 bases and J lost 4, with 9 bases in between. The DNA of the CDR3 is TGTGCCAGTAGTATTTGGGGGGGCACTGAAGCTTTCTTT. It specifies CASSIWGGTEAFF.

The chain carries TRBV4-1 and TRBJ2-5; D is possibly TRBD1 (5 bases). V lost 2 bases and J 1 base, leaving 11 bases between the germline ends. Germline V CDR1 and CDR2: MGHRA, YSYEKL. The CDR3 length is 15 residues. CDR3 DNA: TGCGCCAGCAGCCAACCCTCTAGGGGCCAAGAGACCCAGTACTTC. Translation: CASSQPSRGQETQYF.

The chain employs TRBV19 and TRBJ1-1, with TRBD1 matching 8 bases. The V and J ends lost 4 bases and 5 bases, in that order; junction bases with no gene match: 9. The CDR3 spans 15 residues. Germline loops: CDR1 LNHDA, CDR2 SQIVND (reference sequence). In DNA, the CDR3 is TGTGCCAGTAGTACTCCCCAGGGGGCGAGAACTGAAGCTTTCTTT. Protein sequence: CASSTPQGARTEAFF.

The chain couples TRBV2 to TRBJ2-2; 7 bases fit TRBD1. The V and J ends lost 6 bases and 5 bases, in that order; junction bases with no gene match: 0. The CDR3 length is 12 residues. The germline V gene encodes CDR1 SNHLY and CDR2 FYNNEI. The CDR3 reads CASRGQTGELFF. CDR3 DNA: TGTGCCAGCAGGGGACAGACCGGGGAGCTGTTTTTT.

This sequence joins TRBV9 and TRBJ2-3, with 10 bases identical to TRBD2. The ends lost 4 bases at V and 5 bases at J; junction bases unmatched: 7. Germline V gene lookup returns CDR1 SGDLS and CDR2 YYNGEE. CDR3 size: 15 residues. The CDR3 coding sequence is TGTGCCAGCAGCCATAGCGGGGGGCCATTAGATACGCAGTATTTT. Protein sequence: CASSHSGGPLDTQYF.

This clone was detected only once. This sequence joins TRBV7-2 and TRBJ2-3; 8 bases are shared with TRBD2. Germline-derived CDR1 and CDR2 are SGHTA and FQGNSA. J gave up 6 bases and V 3 bases, and 5 bases lay outside the gene matches. This CDR3 contains 14 residues. CDR3 DNA: TGTGCCAGCAGCTTTTACGGGAGGGAGGATACGCAGTATTTT. Translating it yields CASSFYGREDTQYF.